The T cell receptor (beta chain) described here comes from a study of CD8+CD57+ T cells in acquired aplastic anemia. Profiles of TCR beta VDJ and CDR3 were generated from a genomic DNA template. One entry per CDR3 protein results from TCRdb running MiXCR on the reads. This table holds roughly 500,000 distinct CDR3 sequences, around 30% found once. Whoever was chosen for sequencing had shown CD8+CD57+ cell expansion by flow cytometry. V shed 2 bases and J shed 6 bases, with 15 bases lying between them. The length of the CDR3 is 15 residues. CDR1 is SGHRS and CDR2 is YFSETQ in the germline V gene. This clonotype was found a few times. Its antigen is still unknown. Study observations and caveats: Patients and controls had in common 25 to 35 CD8+ CDR3 sequences.

The clonotype originates from a human donor with aplastic anemia. Sequencing was done on a sample of sorted CD4+, CD8+, or CD8+CD57+ T cells (not recorded which) from PBMCs. This rearrangement joins TRBV5-1 to TRBJ2-1; possible D gene TRBD1, 5 bases. The CDR3 loop reads CASSFRAVETNEQFF. Written as DNA, the CDR3 is TGCGCCAGCAGCTTCAGGGCAGTTGAAACCAATGAGCAGTTCTTC.